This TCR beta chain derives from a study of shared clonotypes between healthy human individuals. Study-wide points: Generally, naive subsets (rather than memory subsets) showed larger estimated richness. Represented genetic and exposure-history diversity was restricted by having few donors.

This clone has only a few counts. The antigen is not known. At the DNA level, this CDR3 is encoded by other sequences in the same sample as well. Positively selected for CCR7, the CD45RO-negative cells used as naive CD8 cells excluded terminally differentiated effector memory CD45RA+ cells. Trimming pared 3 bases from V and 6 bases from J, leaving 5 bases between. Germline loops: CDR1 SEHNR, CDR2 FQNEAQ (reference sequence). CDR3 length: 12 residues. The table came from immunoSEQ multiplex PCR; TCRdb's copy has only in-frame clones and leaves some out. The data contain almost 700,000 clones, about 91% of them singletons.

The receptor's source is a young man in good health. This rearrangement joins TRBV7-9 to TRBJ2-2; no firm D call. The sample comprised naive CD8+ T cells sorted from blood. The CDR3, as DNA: TGTGCCAGCAGCTTTAGTCCCGGGGAGCTGTTTTTT. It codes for CASSFSPGELFF.